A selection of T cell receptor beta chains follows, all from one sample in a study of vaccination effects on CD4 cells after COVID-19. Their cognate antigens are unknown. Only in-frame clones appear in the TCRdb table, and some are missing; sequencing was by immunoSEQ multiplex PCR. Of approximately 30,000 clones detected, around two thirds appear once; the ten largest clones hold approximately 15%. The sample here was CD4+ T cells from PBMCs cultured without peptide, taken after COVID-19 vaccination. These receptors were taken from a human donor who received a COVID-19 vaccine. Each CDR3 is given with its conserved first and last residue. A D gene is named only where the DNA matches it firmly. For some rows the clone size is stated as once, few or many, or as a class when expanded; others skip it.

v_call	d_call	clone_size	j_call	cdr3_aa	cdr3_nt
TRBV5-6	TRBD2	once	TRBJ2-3	CASGLGTDTQYF	TGTGCCAGCGGACTAGGCACAGATACGCAGTATTTT
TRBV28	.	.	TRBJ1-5	CASSSYRERGQPQHF	TGTGCCAGCAGTTCGTACAGGGAAAGAGGTCAGCCCCAGCATTTT
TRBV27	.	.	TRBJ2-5	CASSLSYSSETQYF	TGTGCCAGCAGTTTATCTTACAGTTCAGAGACCCAGTACTTC
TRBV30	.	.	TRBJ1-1	CAWSPWLSGNTEAFF	TGTGCCTGGAGTCCCTGGTTGTCTGGGAACACTGAAGCTTTCTTT
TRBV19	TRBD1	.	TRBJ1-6	CASSTYRGPGSPLHF	TGTGCCAGTAGTACTTACAGGGGGCCGGGCTCACCCCTCCACTTT
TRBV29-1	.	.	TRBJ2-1	CSVEWGNEQFF	TGCAGCGTTGAATGGGGGAATGAGCAGTTCTTC
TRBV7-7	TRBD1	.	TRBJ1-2	CASSTSPLSTGASGYTF	TGTGCTAGCAGCACCAGCCCCCTTTCGACAGGGGCCTCTGGCTACACCTTC
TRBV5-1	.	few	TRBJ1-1	CASSLAGGNTEAFF	TGCGCCAGCAGCTTGGCTGGGGGAAACACTGAAGCTTTCTTT
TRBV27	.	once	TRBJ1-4	CASSFRGGTNEKLFF	TGTGCCAGCAGTTTCCGTGGGGGGACTAATGAAAAACTGTTTTTT
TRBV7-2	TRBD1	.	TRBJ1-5	CASSRQGAGQPQHF	TGTGCCAGCAGCCGTCAGGGGGCGGGTCAGCCCCAGCATTTT
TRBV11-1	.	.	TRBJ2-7	CASSLEGGRYEQYF	TGTGCCAGCAGCCTCGAGGGAGGAAGGTACGAGCAGTACTTC
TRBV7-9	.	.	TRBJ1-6	CASSLDRKALHF	TGTGCCAGCAGCTTAGACCGTAAAGCCCTCCACTTT
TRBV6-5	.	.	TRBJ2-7	CASSDTSGSWYEQYF	TGTGCCAGCAGCGATACTTCAGGGAGCTGGTACGAGCAGTACTTC
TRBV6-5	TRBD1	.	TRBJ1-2	CASSQQGARGYTF	TGTGCCAGCAGTCAACAGGGGGCAAGAGGCTACACCTTC
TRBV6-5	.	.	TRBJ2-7	CASSRAGRYEQYF	TGTGCCAGCAGTCGGGCAGGGCGCTACGAGCAGTACTTC
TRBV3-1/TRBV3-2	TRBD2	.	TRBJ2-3	CASSQTSGPTDTQYF	TGTGCCAGCAGCCAAACTAGCGGACCAACAGATACGCAGTATTTT
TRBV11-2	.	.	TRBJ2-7	CASSLSGDYEQYF	TGTGCCAGCAGCTTATCAGGGGACTACGAGCAGTACTTC
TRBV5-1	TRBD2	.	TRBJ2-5	CASSLDGGGYQETQYF	TGCGCCAGCAGCTTGGATGGCGGGGGGTACCAAGAGACCCAGTACTTC
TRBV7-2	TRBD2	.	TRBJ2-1	CASSLDGLAGYNEQFF	TGTGCCAGCAGCTTAGACGGCCTAGCGGGGTACAATGAGCAGTTCTTC
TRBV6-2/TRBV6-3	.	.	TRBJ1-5	CASSSQGVNQPQHF	TGTGCCAGCAGTTCACAGGGAGTGAATCAGCCCCAGCATTTT
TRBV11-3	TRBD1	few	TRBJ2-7	CASSSPGGYEQYF	TGTGCCAGCAGCTCGCCAGGGGGCTACGAGCAGTACTTC
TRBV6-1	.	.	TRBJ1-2	CASSEGIQGLYGYTF	TGTGCCAGCAGTGAAGGCATACAGGGTCTCTATGGCTACACCTTC
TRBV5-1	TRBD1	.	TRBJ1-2	CASSYGQGNGYTF	TGCGCCAGCAGCTACGGACAGGGTAATGGCTACACCTTC
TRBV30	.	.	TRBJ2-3	CAWGTYPTDTQYF	TGTGCCTGGGGGACCTATCCCACAGATACGCAGTATTTT
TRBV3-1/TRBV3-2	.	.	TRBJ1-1	CASSSTGEAFF	TGTGCCAGCAGCTCGACAGGTGAAGCTTTCTTT
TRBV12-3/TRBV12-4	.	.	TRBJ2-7	CASSLGRNYEQYF	TGTGCCAGCAGTTTAGGCAGGAACTACGAGCAGTACTTC
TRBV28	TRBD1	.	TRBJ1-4	CASSLGGQGGEKLFF	TGTGCCAGCAGTTTAGGGGGACAGGGGGGTGAAAAACTGTTTTTT
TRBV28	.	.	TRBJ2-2	CASKTGDTGELFF	TGTGCCAGCAAGACAGGCGACACCGGGGAGCTGTTTTTT